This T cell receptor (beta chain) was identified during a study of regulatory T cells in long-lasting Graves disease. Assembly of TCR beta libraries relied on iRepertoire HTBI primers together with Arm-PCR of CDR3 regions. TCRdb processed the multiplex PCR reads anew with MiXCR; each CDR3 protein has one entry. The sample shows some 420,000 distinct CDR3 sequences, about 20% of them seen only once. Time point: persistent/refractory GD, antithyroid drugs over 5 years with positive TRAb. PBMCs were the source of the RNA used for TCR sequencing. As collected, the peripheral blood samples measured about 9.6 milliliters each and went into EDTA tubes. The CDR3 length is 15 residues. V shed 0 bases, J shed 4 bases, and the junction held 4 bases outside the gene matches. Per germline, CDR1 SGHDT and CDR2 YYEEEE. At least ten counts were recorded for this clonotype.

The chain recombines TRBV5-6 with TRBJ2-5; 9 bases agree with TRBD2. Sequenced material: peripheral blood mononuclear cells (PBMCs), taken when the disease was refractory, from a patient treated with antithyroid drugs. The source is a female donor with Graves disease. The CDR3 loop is CASSLEDSGRETQYF. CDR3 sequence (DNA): TGTGCCAGCAGCTTGGAGGATAGCGGGAGAGAGACCCAGTACTTC.